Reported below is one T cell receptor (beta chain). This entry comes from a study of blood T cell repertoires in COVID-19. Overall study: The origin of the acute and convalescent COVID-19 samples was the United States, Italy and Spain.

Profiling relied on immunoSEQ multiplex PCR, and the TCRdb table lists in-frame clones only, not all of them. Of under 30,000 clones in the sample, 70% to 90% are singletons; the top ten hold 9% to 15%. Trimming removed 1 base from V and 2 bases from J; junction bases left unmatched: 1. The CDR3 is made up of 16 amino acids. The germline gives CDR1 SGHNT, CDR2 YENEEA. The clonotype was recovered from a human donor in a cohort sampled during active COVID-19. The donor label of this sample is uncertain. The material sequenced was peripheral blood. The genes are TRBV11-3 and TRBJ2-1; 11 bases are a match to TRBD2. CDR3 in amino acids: CASSLATSGTYNEQFF. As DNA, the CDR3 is TGTGCCAGCAGCTTAGCGACTAGCGGGACCTACAATGAGCAGTTCTTC.